This T cell receptor beta chain was recorded in a study of neoadjuvant nivolumab and ipilimumab in lung cancer. Looking at the study overall: Patients got nivolumab 3 mg/kg on days 1, 15 and 29; combination added ipilimumab 1 mg/kg day 1.

Only in-frame clones appear in the TCRdb table, and some are missing; sequencing was by immunoSEQ multiplex PCR. The sample consists of 44,000 or so clones, roughly 90% of them appearing once. A note on this clone: Its target is unknown.

Notes on the study in general: Resected tumors had greater TCR richness and clonality than uninvolved lung.

The germline V gene encodes CDR1 SGHNT and CDR2 YYREEE (reference sequence). Trimming left V 4 bases short and J 0 bases short, with 23 bases between. The CDR3 is made up of 19 amino acids. This chain joins TRBV5-4 and TRBJ2-1, with a weak D call TRBD1 (7 bases). Sequenced here: blood, sampled before neoadjuvant nivolumab, alone or with ipilimumab. The receptor was isolated from an adult with non-small cell lung cancer. Some clones in this sample may be carry-over from other donors' samples. As DNA, the CDR3 is TGTGCCAGCAGCAAACCCATAGCAGGGGGGCGAAGCTCCTACAATGAGCAGTTCTTC. This encodes CASSKPIAGGRSSYNEQFF.